This T cell receptor beta chain was sequenced during a study of blood T cell repertoires in COVID-19. Study in general: The United States, Italy and Spain supplied acute and convalescent COVID-19 samples.

This CDR3 spans 13 amino acids. The germline CDR1 and CDR2 sequences are MDHEN and SYDVKM. V gave up 4 bases and J gave up 2 bases, with 9 bases separating them. Original analysis: The assay estimated nucleated cells by amplifying reference gene primers. TCRdb keeps only in-frame clones here, not all; method: immunoSEQ multiplex PCR. The V and J calls and clone size were taken over from that table, and D and trimming were inferred from the DNA. Among over 250,000 clones listed, roughly nine tenths were seen once. This TCR came from a man in his 60s who had recovered from COVID-19. The V call is TRBV28, the J call TRBJ2-7; no reliable D call. The sample consisted of peripheral blood. The DNA of the CDR3 is TGTGCCAGCAGTTCCTCCCCGGCCTACGAGCAGTACTTC. Translating gives CASSSSPAYEQYF.